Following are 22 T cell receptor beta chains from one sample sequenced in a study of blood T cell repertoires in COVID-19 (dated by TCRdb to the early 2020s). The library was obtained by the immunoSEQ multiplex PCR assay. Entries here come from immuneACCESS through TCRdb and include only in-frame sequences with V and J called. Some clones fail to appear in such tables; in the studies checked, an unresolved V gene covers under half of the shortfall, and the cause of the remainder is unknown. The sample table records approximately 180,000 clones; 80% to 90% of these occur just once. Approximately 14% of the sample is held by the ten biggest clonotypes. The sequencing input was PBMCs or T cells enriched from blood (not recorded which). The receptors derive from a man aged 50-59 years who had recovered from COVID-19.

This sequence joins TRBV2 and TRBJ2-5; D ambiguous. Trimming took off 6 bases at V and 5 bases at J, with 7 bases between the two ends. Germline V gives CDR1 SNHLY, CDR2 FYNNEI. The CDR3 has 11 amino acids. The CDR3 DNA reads TGTGCCAGCAGCCCTAGGGAGACCCAGTACTTC. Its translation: CASSPRETQYF. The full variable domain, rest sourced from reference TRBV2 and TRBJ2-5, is EPEVTQTPSHQVTQMGQEVILRCVPISNHLYFYWYRQILGQKVEFLVSFYNNEISEKSEIFDDQFSVERPDGSNFTLKIRSTKLEDSAMYFCASSPRETQYFGPGTRLLVL.

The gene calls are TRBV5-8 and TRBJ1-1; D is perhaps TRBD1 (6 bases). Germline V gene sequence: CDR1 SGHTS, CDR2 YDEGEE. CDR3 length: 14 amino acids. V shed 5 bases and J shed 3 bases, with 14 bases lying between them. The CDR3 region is CASSSDRSYTEAFF. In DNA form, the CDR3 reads TGTGCCAGCAGTTCTGACAGGTCCTACACTGAAGCTTTCTTT.

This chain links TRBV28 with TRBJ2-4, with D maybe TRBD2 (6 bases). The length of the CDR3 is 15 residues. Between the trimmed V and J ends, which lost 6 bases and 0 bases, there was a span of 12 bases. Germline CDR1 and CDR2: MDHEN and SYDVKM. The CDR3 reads CASSPWDLAKNIQYF. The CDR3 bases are TGTGCCAGCAGCCCGTGGGACTTAGCCAAAAACATTCAGTACTTC. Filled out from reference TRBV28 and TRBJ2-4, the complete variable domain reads DVKVTQSSRYLVKRTGEKVFLECVQDMDHENMFWYRQDPGLGLRLIYFSYDVKMKEKGDIPEGYSVSREKKERFSLILESASTNQTSMYLCASSPWDLAKNIQYFGAGTRLSVL.

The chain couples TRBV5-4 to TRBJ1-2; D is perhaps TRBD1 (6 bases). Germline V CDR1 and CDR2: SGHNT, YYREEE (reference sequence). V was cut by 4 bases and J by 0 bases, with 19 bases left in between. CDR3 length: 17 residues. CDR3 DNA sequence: TGTGCCAGCAGCCCCCCACAGGGACATCTCGCTAACTATGGCTACACCTTC. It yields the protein CASSPPQGHLANYGYTF.

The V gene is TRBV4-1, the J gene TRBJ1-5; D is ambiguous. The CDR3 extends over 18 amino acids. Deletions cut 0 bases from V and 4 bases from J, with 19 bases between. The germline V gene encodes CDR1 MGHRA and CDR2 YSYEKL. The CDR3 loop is CASSQDRGLRRPNQPQHF. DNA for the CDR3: TGCGCCAGCAGCCAAGATCGCGGGTTAAGGAGGCCAAATCAGCCCCAGCATTTT.

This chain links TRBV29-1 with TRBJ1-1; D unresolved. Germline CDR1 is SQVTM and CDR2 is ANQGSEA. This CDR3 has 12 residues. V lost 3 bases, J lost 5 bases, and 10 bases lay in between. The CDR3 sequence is CSVDYGRTEAFF. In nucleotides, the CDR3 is TGCAGCGTTGATTATGGGAGGACTGAAGCTTTCTTT.

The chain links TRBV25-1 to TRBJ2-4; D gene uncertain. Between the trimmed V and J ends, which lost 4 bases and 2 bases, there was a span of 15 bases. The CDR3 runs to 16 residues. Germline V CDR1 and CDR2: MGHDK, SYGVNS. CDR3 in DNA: TGTGCCAGCAGTGCACCAACAGAACGCCCCAAAAACATTCAGTACTTC. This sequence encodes CASSAPTERPKNIQYF.

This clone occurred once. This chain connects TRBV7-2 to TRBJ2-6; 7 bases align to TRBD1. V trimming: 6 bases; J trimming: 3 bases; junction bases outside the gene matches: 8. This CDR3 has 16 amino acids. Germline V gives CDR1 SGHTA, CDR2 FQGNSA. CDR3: CASSRKGARGANVLTF. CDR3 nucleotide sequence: TGTGCCAGCAGTCGTAAGGGGGCCCGTGGGGCCAACGTCCTGACTTTC.

The CDR3 region is CASSPGQGASNQPQHF. The CDR3 DNA is TGTGCCAGCAGCCCCGGACAGGGGGCTAGCAATCAGCCCCAGCATTTT. V gene TRBV7-6 combines with J gene TRBJ1-5, with 11 nucleotides matching TRBD1. Germline trimming cut 5 bases from V and 0 bases from J; bases unmatched to any gene: 3. The V gene's germline CDR1 is SGHVS and CDR2 FNYEAQ. This CDR3 is built from 16 residues.

CDR3 loop: CASSDKQGAVTGELFF. The CDR3 nucleotides read TGTGCCAGCAGTGATAAACAGGGGGCGGTCACCGGGGAGCTGTTTTTT. The J gene is TRBJ2-2, the V gene TRBV25-1, with 9 bases fitting TRBD1. Trimming removed 3 bases from V and 4 bases from J; junction bases left unmatched: 6. Germline V gene data show CDR1 as MGHDK and CDR2 as SYGVNS. The CDR3 is 16 residues long.

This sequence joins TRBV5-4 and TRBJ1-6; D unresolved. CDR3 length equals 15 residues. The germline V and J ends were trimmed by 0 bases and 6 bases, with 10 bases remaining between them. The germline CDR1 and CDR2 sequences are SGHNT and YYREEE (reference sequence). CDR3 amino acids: CASSLALRSNSPLHF. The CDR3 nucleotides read TGTGCCAGCAGCTTGGCCCTACGGAGTAATTCACCCCTCCACTTT.

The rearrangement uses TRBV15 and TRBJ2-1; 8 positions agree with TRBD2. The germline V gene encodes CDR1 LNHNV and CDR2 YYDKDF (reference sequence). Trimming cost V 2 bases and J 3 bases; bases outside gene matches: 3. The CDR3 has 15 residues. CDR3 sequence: CATSRPGGIYNEQFF. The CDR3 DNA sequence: TGTGCCACCAGCAGACCGGGGGGGATCTACAATGAGCAGTTCTTC.

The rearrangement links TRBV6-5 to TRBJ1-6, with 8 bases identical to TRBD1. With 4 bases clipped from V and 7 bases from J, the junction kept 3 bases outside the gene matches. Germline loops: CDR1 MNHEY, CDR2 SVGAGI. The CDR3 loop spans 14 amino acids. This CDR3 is CASSSGQDNSPLHF. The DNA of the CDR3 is TGTGCCAGCAGTTCGGGACAGGACAATTCACCCCTCCACTTT.

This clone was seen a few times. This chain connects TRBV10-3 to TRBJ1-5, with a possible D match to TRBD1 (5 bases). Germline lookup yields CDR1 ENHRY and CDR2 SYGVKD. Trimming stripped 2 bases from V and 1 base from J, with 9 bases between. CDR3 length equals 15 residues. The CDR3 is CAISEMQGSNQPQHF. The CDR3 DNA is TGTGCCATCAGTGAGATGCAGGGAAGCAATCAGCCCCAGCATTTT.

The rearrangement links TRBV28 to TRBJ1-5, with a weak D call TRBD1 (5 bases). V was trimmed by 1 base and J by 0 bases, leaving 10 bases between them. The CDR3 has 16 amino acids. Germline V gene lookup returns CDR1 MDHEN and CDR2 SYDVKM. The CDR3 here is CASSLFPQDSNQPQHF. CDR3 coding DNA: TGTGCCAGCAGTTTATTCCCACAGGATAGCAATCAGCCCCAGCATTTT.

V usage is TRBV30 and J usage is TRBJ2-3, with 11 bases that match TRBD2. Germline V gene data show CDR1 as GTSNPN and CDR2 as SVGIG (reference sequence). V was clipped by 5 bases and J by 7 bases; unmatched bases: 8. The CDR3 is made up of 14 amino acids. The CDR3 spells CAWAGTSGRHTQYF. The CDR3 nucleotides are TGTGCCTGGGCCGGGACTAGCGGTCGACATACGCAGTATTTT.

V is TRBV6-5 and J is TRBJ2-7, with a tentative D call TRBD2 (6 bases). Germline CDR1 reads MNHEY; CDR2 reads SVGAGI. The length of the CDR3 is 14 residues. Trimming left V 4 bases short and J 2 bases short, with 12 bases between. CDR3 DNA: TGTGCCAGCAGTTCGGCGGGGCCCCCCTACGAGCAGTACTTC. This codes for CASSSAGPPYEQYF.

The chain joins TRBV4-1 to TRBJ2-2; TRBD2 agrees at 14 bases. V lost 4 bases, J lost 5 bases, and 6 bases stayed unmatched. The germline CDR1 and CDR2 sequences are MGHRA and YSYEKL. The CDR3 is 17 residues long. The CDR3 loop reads CASSPIRTSGGTGELFF. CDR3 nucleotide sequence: TGCGCCAGCAGCCCTATCAGGACTAGCGGGGGGACCGGGGAGCTGTTTTTT.

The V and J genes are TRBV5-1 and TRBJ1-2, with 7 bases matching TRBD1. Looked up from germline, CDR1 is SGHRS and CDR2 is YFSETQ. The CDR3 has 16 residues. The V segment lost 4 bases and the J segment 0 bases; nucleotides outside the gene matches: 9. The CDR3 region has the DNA TGCGCCAGCAGCCCACGGGTGGGACAGACTAACTATGGCTACACCTTC. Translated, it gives CASSPRVGQTNYGYTF. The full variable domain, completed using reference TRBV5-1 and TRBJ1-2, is KAGVTQTPRYLIKTRGQQVTLSCSPISGHRSVSWYQQTPGQGLQFLFEYFSETQRNKGNFPGRFSGRQFSNSRSEMNVSTLELGDSALYLCASSPRVGQTNYGYTFGSGTRLTVV.

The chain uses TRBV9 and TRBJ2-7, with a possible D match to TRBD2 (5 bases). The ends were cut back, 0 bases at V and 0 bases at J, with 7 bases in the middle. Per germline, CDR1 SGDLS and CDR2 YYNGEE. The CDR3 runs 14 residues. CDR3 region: CASSVDLASYEQYF. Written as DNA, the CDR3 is TGTGCCAGCAGCGTAGATCTAGCCTCCTACGAGCAGTACTTC.

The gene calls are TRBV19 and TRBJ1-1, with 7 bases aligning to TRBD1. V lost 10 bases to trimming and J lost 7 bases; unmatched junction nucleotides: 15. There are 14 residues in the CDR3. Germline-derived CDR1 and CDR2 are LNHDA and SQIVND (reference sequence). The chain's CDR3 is CAIKVGRGYGEAFF. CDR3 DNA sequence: TGTGCCATCAAGGTAGGCAGGGGGTATGGTGAAGCTTTCTTT.

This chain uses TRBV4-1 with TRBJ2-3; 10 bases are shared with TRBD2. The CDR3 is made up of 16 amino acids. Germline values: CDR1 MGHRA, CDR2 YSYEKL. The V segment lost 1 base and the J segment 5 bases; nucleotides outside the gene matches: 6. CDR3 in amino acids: CASSQVPAGGLDTQYF. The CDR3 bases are TGCGCCAGCAGCCAAGTTCCAGCGGGGGGGCTAGATACGCAGTATTTT.